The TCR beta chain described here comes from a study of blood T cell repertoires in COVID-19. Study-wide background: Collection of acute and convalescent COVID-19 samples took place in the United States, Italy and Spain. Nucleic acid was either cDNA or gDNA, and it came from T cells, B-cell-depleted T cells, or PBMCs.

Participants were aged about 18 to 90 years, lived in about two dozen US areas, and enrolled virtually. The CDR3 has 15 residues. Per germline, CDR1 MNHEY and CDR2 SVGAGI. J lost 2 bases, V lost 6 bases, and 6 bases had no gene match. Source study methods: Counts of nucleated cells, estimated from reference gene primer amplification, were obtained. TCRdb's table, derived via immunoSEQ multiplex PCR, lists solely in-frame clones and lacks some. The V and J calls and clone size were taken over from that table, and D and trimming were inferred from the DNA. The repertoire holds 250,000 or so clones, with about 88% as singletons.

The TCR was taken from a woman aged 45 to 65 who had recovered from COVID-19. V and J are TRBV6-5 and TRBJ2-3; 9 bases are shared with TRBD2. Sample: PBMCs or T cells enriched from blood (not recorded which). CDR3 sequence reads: CASSARGLATDTQYF. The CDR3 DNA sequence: TGTGCCAGCAGCGCCCGGGGACTAGCCACAGATACGCAGTATTTT.